The source of this TCR beta chain is a study of blood T cell repertoires in COVID-19. Methods used by the authors: Estimation of nucleated cell counts relied on the amplification of reference gene primers. Data came from immunoSEQ multiplex PCR; TCRdb stores just in-frame clones and leaves some out. The D gene and trimming were derived from the DNA, and the V and J assignments and clone size from that table. This sample has 250,000 or so clones, with approximately 84% found just once. The ends were cut back, 4 bases at V and 4 bases at J, with 8 bases in the middle. The V gene's germline CDR1 is SGDLS and CDR2 YYNGEE. There are 13 residues in the CDR3.

Sequencing was performed on peripheral blood. This sequence was found in a man between 45 and 60 years old with acute or convalescent COVID-19. The gene calls are TRBV9 and TRBJ2-2, with unresolved D. This chain's CDR3 is CASSPILTGELFF. CDR3 nucleotides: TGTGCCAGCAGCCCGATACTCACCGGGGAGCTGTTTTTT.